This passage covers 18 T cell receptor beta chains from one sample sequenced in a study of T-cell reconstitution after alpha-beta-depleted transplantation in children. Preparation of the TCRbeta library involved a method that used unique molecular identifiers. TCRdb reprocessed the PCR reads via MiXCR and lists one record per CDR3 protein. The table records hundreds of thousands of distinct CDR3 sequences, over 10% of them present only once. Sequencing was performed on PBMCs, taken before TCRalphabeta/CD19-depleted stem cell transplant. All receptors derive from a girl aged 2 to 10 with congenital amegakaryocytic thrombocytopenia, due to receive a stem cell transplant.

The table lists this clonotype with a few counts. This sequence joins TRBV20-1 and TRBJ2-4, with 12 bases matching TRBD2. Germline CDR1 reads DFQATT; CDR2 reads SNEGSKA (reference sequence). This CDR3 region has 19 residues. Germline trimming cut 0 bases from V and 8 bases from J; bases unmatched to any gene: 17. The CDR3 DNA reads TGCAGTGCTAGAGATTGGCGGACTAGCGGGAACTATCGGGAGCACATTCAGTACTTC. Amino acid sequence: CSARDWRTSGNYREHIQYF.

There are many counts of this clonotype. The chain uses TRBV12-3 or TRBV12-4 and TRBJ2-4; 9 bases fit TRBD1. Trimming at V came to 6 bases and at J to 0 bases, leaving 6 bases not matched to a gene. The CDR3 is made up of 16 amino acids. CDR3 sequence reads: CASSSGQGTAKNIQYF. CDR3 bases: TGTGCCAGCAGCTCGGGACAGGGAACAGCCAAAAACATTCAGTACTTC.

This chain links TRBV7-9 with TRBJ1-1; D perhaps matches TRBD1 (5 bases). Trimming left V 8 bases short and J 10 bases short, with 11 bases between. This CDR3 region has 10 residues. CDR1 and CDR2 from the germline V gene are SEHNR and FQNEAQ (reference sequence). The CDR3 DNA reads TGTGCCAGCTCGGGGGTTAGAGCTTTCTTT. Its protein is CASSGVRAFF.

At least ten counts were recorded for this clonotype. The chain links TRBV5-1 to TRBJ2-5, with 9 bases aligning to TRBD1. Germline V gives CDR1 SGHRS, CDR2 YFSETQ. Trimming removed 2 bases from V and 5 bases from J; junction bases left unmatched: 1. The CDR3 loop spans 13 amino acids. This CDR3 reads CASSFGQGETQYF. As DNA, the CDR3 is TGCGCCAGCAGCTTTGGACAGGGGGAGACCCAGTACTTC.

This clonotype was detected many times. This rearrangement joins TRBV10-1 to TRBJ2-3; TRBD2 might be the D (5 bases). Germline CDR1 reads WNHNN; CDR2 reads SYGVQD (reference sequence). V was cut by 2 bases and J by 4 bases, with 19 bases left in between. This CDR3 is built from 17 residues. CDR3 in amino acids: CASSEPSGGSRSDTQYF. CDR3 bases: TGCGCCAGCAGTGAGCCGAGCGGCGGATCTCGCTCAGATACGCAGTATTTT.

This clonotype was seen at least ten times. The V call is TRBV12-3 or TRBV12-4, the J call TRBJ2-7; 11 bases align to TRBD2. The CDR3 spans 15 residues. The V segment lost 5 bases and the J segment 3 bases; nucleotides outside the gene matches: 6. The CDR3 here is CASSTGLAGYYEQYF. The CDR3 nucleotides are TGTGCCAGCAGTACCGGACTAGCGGGCTACTACGAGCAGTACTTC.

This clonotype was seen ten or more times. The DNA for the CDR3 is TGCGCCAGCAGAAGGACTAGCGGGAGTACACAAGAGACCCAGTACTTC. Amino acid sequence: CASRRTSGSTQETQYF. The rearrangement uses TRBV5-1 and TRBJ2-5; 13 bases match TRBD2. The CDR3 has 16 residues. Germline V gene data show CDR1 as SGHRS and CDR2 as YFSETQ. Germline trimming cut 5 bases from V and 2 bases from J; bases unmatched to any gene: 6.

This clonotype has a count of ten or more. The gene calls are TRBV5-1 and TRBJ1-1; D perhaps matches TRBD1 (6 bases). This CDR3 is built from 15 residues. Trimming cost V 4 bases and J 1 base, with 14 bases left between them. Germline V CDR1 and CDR2: SGHRS, YFSETQ. This CDR3 reads CASSNQGSRNTEAFF. The DNA for the CDR3 is TGCGCCAGCAGCAACCAGGGGAGTAGGAACACTGAAGCTTTCTTT.

As regards this clonotype: An end of the junction does not agree with germline; a read error may underlie this. The chain combines TRBV20-1 with TRBJ2-1; 11 nucleotides match TRBD2. Germline CDR1 reads DFQATT; CDR2 reads SNEGSKA (reference sequence). The CDR3 consists of 16 residues. In DNA form, the CDR3 reads TGCGGTGCAATCCTGACTAGCGGGGCTCTTGACAATGAGCAGTTCTTC. Amino acid sequence: CGAILTSGALDNEQFF.

The V call is TRBV5-1, the J call TRBJ2-7; tentatively, D is TRBD1 (5 bases). The germline V gene has CDR1 SGHRS and CDR2 YFSETQ. V was cut by 0 bases and J by 5 bases, with 18 bases left in between. The CDR3 sequence is 16 residues long. The CDR3 is CASSLVSQALYDEQYF. Here the CDR3 DNA reads TGCGCCAGCAGCTTGGTATCACAGGCTCTATATGACGAGCAGTACTTC.

To note about this clonotype: One end of the junction varies from germline; a read error may be responsible. The gene calls are TRBV11-2 and TRBJ2-7, with TRBD2 matching 15 bases. The CDR3 has 12 amino acids. CDR1 is SGHAT and CDR2 is FQNNGV in the germline V gene. CDR3 amino acids: CASSSGLAGGLW. The CDR3, as DNA: TGTGCCAGCAGCTCCGGACTAGCGGGAGGGTTGTGG. Full variable domain (missing parts from reference TRBV11-2 and TRBJ2-7): EAGVAQSPRYKIIEKRQSVAFWCNPISGHATLYWYQQILGQGPKLLIQFQNNGVVDDSQLPKDRFSAERLKGVDSTLKIQPAKLEDSAVYLCASSSGLAGGLWGPGTRLTVT.

The table lists this clonotype with many counts. Here the CDR3 reads CAISDLSSTLAEQYF. CDR3 nucleotides: TGTGCCATCAGTGACCTATCTAGCACCCTTGCCGAGCAGTACTTC. The chain employs TRBV10-3 and TRBJ2-7; tentatively, D is TRBD2 (5 bases). Germline V lookup: CDR1 ENHRY, CDR2 SYGVKD. The length of the CDR3 is 15 residues. Trimming removed 3 bases from V and 6 bases from J, with 18 bases in between.

This chain uses TRBV2 with TRBJ2-1; no clear D. Trimming pared 8 bases from V and 0 bases from J, leaving 11 bases between. The CDR3 length is 14 residues. Germline lookup yields CDR1 SNHLY and CDR2 FYNNEI. The CDR3, as DNA: TGTGCCAGCGGGTCCATAGCCTCCTACAATGAGCAGTTCTTC. Its protein is CASGSIASYNEQFF.

The chain recombines TRBV19 with TRBJ2-1; D not resolved. This CDR3 has 13 residues. CDR1 and CDR2 (germline): LNHDA, SQIVND (reference sequence). Between the trimmed V and J ends, which lost 5 bases and 7 bases, there was a span of 12 bases. Written as DNA, the CDR3 is TGTGCCAGTAGTGGAGAAAAGAGGAATGAGCAGTTCTTC. Encoded protein: CASSGEKRNEQFF. Using reference TRBV19 and TRBJ2-1 for the parts outside the CDR3, the full variable domain is DGGITQSPKYLFRKEGQNVTLSCEQNLNHDAMYWYRQDPGQGLRLIYYSQIVNDFQKGDIAEGYSVSREKKESFPLTVTSAQKNPTAFYLCASSGEKRNEQFFGPGTRLTVL.

The table lists this clonotype with a few counts. The rearrangement joins TRBV7-9 to TRBJ2-5; D might be TRBD1 or TRBD2, each matching 5 bases. Per germline, CDR1 SEHNR and CDR2 FQNEAQ (reference sequence). V lost 6 bases and J 2 bases, leaving 10 bases between the germline ends. CDR3 length: 13 residues. CDR3 protein: CASSSWGQETQYF. CDR3 nucleotide sequence: TGTGCCAGCAGTTCCTGGGGGCAAGAGACCCAGTACTTC.

This clonotype was found once. Just one base apart from a much larger clone, this may be a read error. The CDR3 loop is CAISEGTGSEQYF. The CDR3 DNA follows: TGTGCCATCAGTGAGGGGACAGGGTCAGAGCAGTACTTC. V and J are TRBV10-3 and TRBJ2-7, with 9 bases aligning to TRBD1. The germline gives CDR1 ENHRY, CDR2 SYGVKD. After removal of 2 bases from V and 7 bases from J, the junction contained 3 bases not matched to a gene. CDR3 size: 13 residues.

This clonotype was recorded at least ten times. The chain is built from TRBV5-1 and TRBJ2-1; D possibly corresponds to TRBD2 (5 bases). CDR1 is SGHRS and CDR2 is YFSETQ in the germline V gene. Trimming removed 1 base at V and 0 bases at J, with 11 bases between. The CDR3 extends over 16 amino acids. DNA for the CDR3: TGCGCCAGCAGCTTGTCGGCGGGCACCTCCTACAATGAGCAGTTCTTC. Amino acid sequence: CASSLSAGTSYNEQFF.

This clonotype showed up many times. The rearrangement joins TRBV6-6 to TRBJ2-1; 7 bases are a match to TRBD2. The CDR3 is 12 residues long. Germline trimming cut 2 bases from V and 9 bases from J; bases unmatched to any gene: 1. Germline CDR1 is MNHNY and CDR2 is SVGAGI (reference sequence). Written as DNA, the CDR3 is TGTGCCAGCAGTTACAGGGAGGGTGAGCAGTTCTTC. Amino acid sequence: CASSYREGEQFF.